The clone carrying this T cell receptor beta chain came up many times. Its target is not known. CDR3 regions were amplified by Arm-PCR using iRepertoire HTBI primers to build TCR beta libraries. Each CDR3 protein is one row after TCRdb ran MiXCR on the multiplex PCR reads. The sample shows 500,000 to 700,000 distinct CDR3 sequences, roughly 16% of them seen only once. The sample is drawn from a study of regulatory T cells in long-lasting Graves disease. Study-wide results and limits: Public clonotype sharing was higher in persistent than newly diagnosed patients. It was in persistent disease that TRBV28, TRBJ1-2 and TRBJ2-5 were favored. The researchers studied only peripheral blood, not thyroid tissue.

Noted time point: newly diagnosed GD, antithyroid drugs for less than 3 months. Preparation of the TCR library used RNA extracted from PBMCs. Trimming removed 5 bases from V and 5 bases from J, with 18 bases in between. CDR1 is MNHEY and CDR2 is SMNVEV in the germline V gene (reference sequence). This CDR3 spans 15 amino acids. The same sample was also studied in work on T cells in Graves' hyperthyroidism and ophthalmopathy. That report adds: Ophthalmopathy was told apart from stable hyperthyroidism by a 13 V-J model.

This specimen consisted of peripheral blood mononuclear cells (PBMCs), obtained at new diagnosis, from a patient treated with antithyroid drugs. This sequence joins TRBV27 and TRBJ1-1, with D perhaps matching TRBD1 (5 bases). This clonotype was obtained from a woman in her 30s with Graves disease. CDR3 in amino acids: CASSPRGPPETEAFF. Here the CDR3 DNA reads TGTGCCAGCAGTCCAAGGGGACCGCCGGAAACTGAAGCTTTCTTT.